This entry describes one T cell receptor beta chain. This record belongs to a study of T cell changes during pregnancy in multiple sclerosis. V lost 0 bases to trimming and J lost 6 bases; unmatched junction nucleotides: 1. CDR3 size: 15 residues. Germline lookup yields CDR1 MNHEY and CDR2 SVGAGI. The method was immunoSEQ multiplex PCR; TCRdb's version includes in-frame clones alone and lacks a portion of them. Counted here are tens of thousands of clones, about 92% occurring once; the ten biggest clones make up under 3.5%. The material was CD8+ T cells from peripheral blood mononuclear cells, obtained before pregnancy. The J gene is TRBJ2-7, the V gene TRBV6-5, with 14 bases fitting TRBD2. This sequence was found in a female donor with multiple sclerosis, enrolled in a pregnancy study. This chain's CDR3 is CASSYSTSGGAEQYF. DNA for the CDR3: TGTGCCAGCAGTTACTCGACTAGCGGGGGGGCCGAGCAGTACTTC.